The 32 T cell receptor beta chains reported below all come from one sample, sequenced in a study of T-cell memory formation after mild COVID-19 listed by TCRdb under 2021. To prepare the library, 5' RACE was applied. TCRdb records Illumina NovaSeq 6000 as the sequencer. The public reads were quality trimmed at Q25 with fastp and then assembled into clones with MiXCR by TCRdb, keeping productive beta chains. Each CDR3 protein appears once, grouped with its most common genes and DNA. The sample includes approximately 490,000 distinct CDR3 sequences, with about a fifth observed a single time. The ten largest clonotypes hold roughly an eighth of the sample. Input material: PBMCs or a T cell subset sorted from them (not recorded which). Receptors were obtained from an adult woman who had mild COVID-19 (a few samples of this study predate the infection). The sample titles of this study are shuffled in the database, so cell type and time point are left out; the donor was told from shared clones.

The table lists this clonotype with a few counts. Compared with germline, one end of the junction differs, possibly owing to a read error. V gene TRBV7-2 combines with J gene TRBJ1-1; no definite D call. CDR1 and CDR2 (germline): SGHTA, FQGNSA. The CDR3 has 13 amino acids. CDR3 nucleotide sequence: TGTGCCAGCACCTTAGTAAGGGCAGGTGGAGCTTTCTTT. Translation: CASTLVRAGGAFF.

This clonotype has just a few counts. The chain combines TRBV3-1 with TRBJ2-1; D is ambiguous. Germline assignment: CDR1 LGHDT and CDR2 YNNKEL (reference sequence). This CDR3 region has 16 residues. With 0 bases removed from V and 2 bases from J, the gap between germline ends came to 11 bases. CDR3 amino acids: CASSQEMAPPYNEQFF. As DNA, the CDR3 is TGTGCCAGCAGCCAAGAGATGGCCCCCCCCTACAATGAGCAGTTCTTC.

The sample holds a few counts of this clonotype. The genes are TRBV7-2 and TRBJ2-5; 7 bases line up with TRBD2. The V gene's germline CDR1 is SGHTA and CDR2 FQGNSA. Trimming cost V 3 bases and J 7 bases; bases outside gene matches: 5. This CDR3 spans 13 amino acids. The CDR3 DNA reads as TGTGCCAGCAGCTTTGCGGGAGATGGGACCCAGTACTTC. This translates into CASSFAGDGTQYF.

CDR3 region: CASSYSDRLYSGNTIYF. The DNA for the CDR3 is TGTGCCAGCAGTTACTCGGACCGGCTCTACTCTGGAAACACCATATATTTT. The J gene is TRBJ1-3, the V gene TRBV6-2 or TRBV6-3; D is unclear. Germline assignment: CDR1 MNHEY and CDR2 SVGEGT. The CDR3 length is 17 residues. The germline V and J ends were trimmed by 0 bases and 0 bases, with 12 bases remaining between them.

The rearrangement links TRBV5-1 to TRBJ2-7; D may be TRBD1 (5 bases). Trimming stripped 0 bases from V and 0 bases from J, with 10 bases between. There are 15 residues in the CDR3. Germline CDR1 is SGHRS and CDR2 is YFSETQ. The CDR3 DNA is TGCGCCAGCAGCTTGGCTCCGGACATCTCCTACGAGCAGTACTTC. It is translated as CASSLAPDISYEQYF.

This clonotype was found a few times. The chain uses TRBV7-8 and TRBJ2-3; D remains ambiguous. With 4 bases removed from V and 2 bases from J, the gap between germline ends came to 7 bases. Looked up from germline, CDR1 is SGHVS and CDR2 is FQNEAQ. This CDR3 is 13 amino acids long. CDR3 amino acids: CASSSLTTDTQYF. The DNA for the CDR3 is TGTGCCAGCAGCTCACTCACCACAGATACGCAGTATTTT.

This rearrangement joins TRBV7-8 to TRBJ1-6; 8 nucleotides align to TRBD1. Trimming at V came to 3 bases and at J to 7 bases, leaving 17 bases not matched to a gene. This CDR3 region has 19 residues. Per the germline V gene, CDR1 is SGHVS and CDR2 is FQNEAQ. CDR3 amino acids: CASSFPGTTGQGGNSPLHF. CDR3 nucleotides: TGTGCCAGCAGCTTCCCCGGGACCACTGGACAGGGAGGGAATTCACCCCTCCACTTT.

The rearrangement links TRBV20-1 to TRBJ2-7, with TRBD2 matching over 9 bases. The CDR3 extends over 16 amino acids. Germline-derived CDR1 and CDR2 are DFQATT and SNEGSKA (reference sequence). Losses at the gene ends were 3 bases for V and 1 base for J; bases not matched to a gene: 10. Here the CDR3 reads CSARQPRGGKSYEQYF. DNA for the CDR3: TGCAGTGCTAGGCAACCGCGGGGGGGCAAGTCCTACGAGCAGTACTTC.

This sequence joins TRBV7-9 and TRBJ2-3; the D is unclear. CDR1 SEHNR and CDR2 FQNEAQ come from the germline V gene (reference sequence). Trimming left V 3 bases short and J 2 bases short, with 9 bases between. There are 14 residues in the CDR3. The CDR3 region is CASSLRVYTDTQYF. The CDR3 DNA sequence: TGTGCCAGCAGCTTGAGAGTATACACAGATACGCAGTATTTT.

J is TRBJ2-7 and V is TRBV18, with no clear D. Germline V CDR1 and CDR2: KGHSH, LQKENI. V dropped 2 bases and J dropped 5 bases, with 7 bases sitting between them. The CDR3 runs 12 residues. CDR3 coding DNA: TGTGCCAGCTCACCAACGTCTGACGAGCAGTACTTC. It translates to CASSPTSDEQYF.

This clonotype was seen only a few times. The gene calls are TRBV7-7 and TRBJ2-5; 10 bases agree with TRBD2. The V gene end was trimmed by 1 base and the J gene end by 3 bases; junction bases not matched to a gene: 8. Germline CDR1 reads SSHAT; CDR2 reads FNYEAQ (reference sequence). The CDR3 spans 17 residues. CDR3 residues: CASSLGSSLAGEETQYF. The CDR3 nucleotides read TGTGCCAGCAGCTTAGGGAGCTCGCTAGCGGGAGAAGAGACCCAGTACTTC.

CDR3 amino acids: CSAHSGRTDTQYF. The CDR3 nucleotides are TGCAGCGCTCATAGCGGGCGGACAGATACGCAGTATTTT. The gene calls are TRBV29-1 and TRBJ2-3, with TRBD2 matching 7 bases. Trimming removed 7 bases from V and 3 bases from J; junction bases left unmatched: 7. There are 13 residues in the CDR3. Germline CDR1 SQVTM, CDR2 ANQGSEA.

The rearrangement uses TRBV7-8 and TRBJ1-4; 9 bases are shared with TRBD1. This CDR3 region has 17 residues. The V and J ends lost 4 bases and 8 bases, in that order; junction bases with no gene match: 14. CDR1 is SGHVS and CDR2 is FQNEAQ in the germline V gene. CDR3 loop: CASSYLGKQGAREKLFF. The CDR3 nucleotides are TGTGCCAGCAGCTACCTAGGAAAACAGGGGGCAAGGGAAAAACTGTTTTTT.

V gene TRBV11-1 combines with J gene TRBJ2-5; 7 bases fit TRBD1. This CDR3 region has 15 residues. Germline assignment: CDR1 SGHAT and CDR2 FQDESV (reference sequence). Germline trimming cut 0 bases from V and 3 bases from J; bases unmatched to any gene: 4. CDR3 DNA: TGTGCCAGCAGCTTAGCTATAGGACAGGAAGAGACCCAGTACTTC. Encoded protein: CASSLAIGQEETQYF.

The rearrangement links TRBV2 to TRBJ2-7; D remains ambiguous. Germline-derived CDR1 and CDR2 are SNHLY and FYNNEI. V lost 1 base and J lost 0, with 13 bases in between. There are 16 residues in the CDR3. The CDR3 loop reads CASSEGRRTISYEQYF. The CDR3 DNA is TGTGCCAGCAGTGAAGGGCGGCGAACCATCTCCTACGAGCAGTACTTC.

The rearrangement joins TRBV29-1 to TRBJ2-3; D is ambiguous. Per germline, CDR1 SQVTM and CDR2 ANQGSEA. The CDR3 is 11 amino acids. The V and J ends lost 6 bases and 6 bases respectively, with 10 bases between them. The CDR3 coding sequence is TGCAGCGTGGTGACACTCGATACGCAGTATTTT. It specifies CSVVTLDTQYF.

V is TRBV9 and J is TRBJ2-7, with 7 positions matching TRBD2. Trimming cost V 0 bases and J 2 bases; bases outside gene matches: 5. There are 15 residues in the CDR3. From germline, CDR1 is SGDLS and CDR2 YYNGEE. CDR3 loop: CASSVAGGDAYEQYF. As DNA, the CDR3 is TGTGCCAGCAGCGTAGCTGGGGGGGACGCCTACGAGCAGTACTTC.

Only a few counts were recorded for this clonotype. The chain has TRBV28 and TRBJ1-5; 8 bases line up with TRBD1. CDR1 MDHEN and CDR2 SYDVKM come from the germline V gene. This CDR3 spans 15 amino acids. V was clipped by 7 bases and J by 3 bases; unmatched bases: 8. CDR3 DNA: TGTGCCAGCACCGTTGGGACAGGATACAATCAGCCCCAGCATTTT. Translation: CASTVGTGYNQPQHF. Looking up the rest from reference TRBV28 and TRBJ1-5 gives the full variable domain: DVKVTQSSRYLVKRTGEKVFLECVQDMDHENMFWYRQDPGLGLRLIYFSYDVKMKEKGDIPEGYSVSREKKERFSLILESASTNQTSMYLCASTVGTGYNQPQHFGDGTRLSIL.

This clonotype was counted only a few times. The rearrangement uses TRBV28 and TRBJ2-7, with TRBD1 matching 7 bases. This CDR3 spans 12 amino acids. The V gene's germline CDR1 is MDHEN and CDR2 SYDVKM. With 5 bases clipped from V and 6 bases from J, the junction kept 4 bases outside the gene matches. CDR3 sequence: CASSLPGGEQYF. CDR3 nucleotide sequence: TGTGCCAGCAGTCTCCCAGGGGGCGAGCAGTACTTC.

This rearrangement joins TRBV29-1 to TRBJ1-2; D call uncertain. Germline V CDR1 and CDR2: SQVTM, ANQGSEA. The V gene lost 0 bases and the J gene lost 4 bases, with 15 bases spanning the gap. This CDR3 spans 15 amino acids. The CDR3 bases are TGCAGCGTTGAAGATCCGACCGGATCTGCCTATGGCTACACCTTC. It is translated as CSVEDPTGSAYGYTF.

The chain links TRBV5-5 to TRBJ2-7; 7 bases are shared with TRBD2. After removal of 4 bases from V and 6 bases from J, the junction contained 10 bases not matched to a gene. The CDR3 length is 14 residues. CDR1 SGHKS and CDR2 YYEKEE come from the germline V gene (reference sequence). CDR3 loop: CASSVRTGGGEQYF. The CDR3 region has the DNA TGTGCCAGCAGCGTCCGGACGGGAGGTGGCGAGCAGTACTTC.

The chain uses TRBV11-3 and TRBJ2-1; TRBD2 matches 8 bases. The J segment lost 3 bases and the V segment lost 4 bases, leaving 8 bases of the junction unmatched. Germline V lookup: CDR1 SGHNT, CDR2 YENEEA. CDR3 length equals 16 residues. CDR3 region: CASSSLSGNNYNEQFF. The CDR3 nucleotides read TGTGCCAGCAGCTCTCTTAGCGGGAACAACTACAATGAGCAGTTCTTC.

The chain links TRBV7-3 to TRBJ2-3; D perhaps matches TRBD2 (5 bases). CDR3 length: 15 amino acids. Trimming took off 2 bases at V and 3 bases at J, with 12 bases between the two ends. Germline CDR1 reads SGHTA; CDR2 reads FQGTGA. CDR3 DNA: TGTGCCAGCAGCTTATCAGCGGCCCAGACAGATACGCAGTATTTT. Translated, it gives CASSLSAAQTDTQYF.

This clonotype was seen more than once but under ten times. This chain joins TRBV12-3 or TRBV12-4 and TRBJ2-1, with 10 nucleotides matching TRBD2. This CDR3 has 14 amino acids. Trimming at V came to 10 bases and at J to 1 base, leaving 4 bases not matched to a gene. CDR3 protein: CAILAGGSYNEQFF. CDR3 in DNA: TGTGCCATATTAGCGGGGGGTTCCTACAATGAGCAGTTCTTC.

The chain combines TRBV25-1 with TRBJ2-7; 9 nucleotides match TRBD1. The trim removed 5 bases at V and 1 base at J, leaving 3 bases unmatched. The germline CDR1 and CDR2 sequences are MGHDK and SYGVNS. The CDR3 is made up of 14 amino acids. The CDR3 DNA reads TGTGCCAGCAGTAGGACAGGGGATTCCTACGAGCAGTACTTC. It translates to CASSRTGDSYEQYF.

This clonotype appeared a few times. The CDR3 sequence: CASSWEDNTEAFF. The CDR3 nucleotides are TGCGCCAGCAGCTGGGAGGACAACACTGAAGCTTTCTTT. V is TRBV5-1 and J is TRBJ1-1, with no clear D. From germline, CDR1 is SGHRS and CDR2 YFSETQ. The CDR3 spans 13 residues. Deletions cut 3 bases from V and 2 bases from J, with 8 bases between.

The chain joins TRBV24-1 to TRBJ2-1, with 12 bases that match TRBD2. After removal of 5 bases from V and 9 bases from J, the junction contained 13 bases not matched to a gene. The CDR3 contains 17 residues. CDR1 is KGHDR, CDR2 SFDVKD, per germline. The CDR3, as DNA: TGTGCCACCAGTGGTCAAACTAGCGGGAGGTGGGTCACTGAGCAGTTCTTC. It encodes CATSGQTSGRWVTEQFF.

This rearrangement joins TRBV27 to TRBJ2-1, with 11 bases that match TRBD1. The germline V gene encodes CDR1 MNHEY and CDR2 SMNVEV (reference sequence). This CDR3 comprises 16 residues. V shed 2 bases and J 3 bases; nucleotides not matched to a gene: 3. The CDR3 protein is CASSLLGTGGYNEQFF. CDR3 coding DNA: TGTGCCAGCAGTTTACTCGGGACAGGGGGCTACAATGAGCAGTTCTTC.

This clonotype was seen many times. The CDR3 loop is CSARSLAGGETQYF. In DNA, the CDR3 is TGCAGTGCTAGATCGCTGGCGGGAGGTGAGACCCAGTACTTC. The chain joins TRBV20-1 to TRBJ2-5; TRBD2 agrees at 8 bases. This CDR3 is 14 amino acids long. V trimming: 2 bases; J trimming: 5 bases; junction bases outside the gene matches: 7. Germline loops: CDR1 DFQATT, CDR2 SNEGSKA (reference sequence).

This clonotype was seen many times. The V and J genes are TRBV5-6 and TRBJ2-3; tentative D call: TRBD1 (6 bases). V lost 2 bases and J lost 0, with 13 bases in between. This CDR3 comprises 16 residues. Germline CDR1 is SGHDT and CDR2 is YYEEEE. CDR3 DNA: TGTGCCAGCAGCTTTCTGACAGGTTTTAGCACAGATACGCAGTATTTT. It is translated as CASSFLTGFSTDTQYF. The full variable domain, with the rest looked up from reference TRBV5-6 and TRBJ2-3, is DAGVTQSPTHLIKTRGQQVTLRCSPKSGHDTVSWYQQALGQGPQFIFQYYEEEERQRGNFPDRFSGHQFPNYSSELNVNALLLGDSALYLCASSFLTGFSTDTQYFGPGTRLTVL.

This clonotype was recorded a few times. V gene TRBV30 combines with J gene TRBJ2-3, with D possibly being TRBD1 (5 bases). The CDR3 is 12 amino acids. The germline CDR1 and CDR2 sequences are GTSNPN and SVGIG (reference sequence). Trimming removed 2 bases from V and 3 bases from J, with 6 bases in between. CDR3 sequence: CAWSPGTDTQYF. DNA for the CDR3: TGTGCCTGGAGTCCAGGGACAGATACGCAGTATTTT.

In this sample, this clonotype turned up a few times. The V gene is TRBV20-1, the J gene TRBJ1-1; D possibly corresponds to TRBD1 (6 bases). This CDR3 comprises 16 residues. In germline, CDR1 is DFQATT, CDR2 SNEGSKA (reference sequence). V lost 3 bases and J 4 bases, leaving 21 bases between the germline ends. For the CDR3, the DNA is TGCAGTGCTAGGGCCTCTCAGACAGGTTCCAGCACTGAAGCTTTCTTT. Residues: CSARASQTGSSTEAFF.